This T cell receptor (beta chain) is drawn from a study of read filtering for tumor transcriptome and immune sequencing. Study-wide background: Patients were about 18 male and some 15 female, mean age 65.9 years, range about 45 to 85. Revised staging placed about 8 patients in R-ISS I, some 17 in II, about seven in III. Study-wide results and limits: Compared with RNA-seq, IR-seq gave much higher clonotype depth and reliability.

From around 440 ng of RNA, a library with molecular barcoded alpha/delta and beta/gamma adaptors was made. TCRdb reprocessed the reads with MiXCR, giving one entry per CDR3 protein. Here the sample spans some 62,000 distinct CDR3 sequences, roughly 13% being singletons. The V gene's germline CDR1 is DFQATT and CDR2 SNEGSKA (reference sequence). This CDR3 region has 13 residues. V lost 7 bases and J lost 2, with 14 bases in between. The sample holds many counts of this clonotype. Its antigen is undetermined. The sequence was obtained from a donor aged 40 or older with multiple myeloma. This chain links TRBV20-1 with TRBJ2-5; possible D gene TRBD1, 5 bases. The sequencing sample was made of a population of CD138-negative cells sorted from bone marrow. The CDR3 DNA reads as TGCAGTGTGGACACTCGTTTTCAAGAGACCCAGTACTTC. This sequence encodes CSVDTRFQETQYF.